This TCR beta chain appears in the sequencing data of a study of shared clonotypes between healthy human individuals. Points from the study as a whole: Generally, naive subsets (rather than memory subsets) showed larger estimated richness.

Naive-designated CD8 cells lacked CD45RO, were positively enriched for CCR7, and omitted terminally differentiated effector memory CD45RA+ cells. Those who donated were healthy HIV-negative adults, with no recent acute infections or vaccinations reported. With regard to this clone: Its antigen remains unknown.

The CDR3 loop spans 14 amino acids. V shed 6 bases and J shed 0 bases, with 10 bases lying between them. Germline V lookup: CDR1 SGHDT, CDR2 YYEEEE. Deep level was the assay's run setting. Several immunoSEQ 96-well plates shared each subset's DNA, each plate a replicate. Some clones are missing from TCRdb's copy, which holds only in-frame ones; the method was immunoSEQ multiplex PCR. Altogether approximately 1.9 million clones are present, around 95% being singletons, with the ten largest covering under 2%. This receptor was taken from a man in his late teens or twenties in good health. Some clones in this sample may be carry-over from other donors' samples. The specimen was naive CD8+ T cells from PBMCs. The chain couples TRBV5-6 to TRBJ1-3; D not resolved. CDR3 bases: TGTGCCAGCAACCTCGGCGCCTCTGGAAACACCATATATTTT. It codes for CASNLGASGNTIYF.